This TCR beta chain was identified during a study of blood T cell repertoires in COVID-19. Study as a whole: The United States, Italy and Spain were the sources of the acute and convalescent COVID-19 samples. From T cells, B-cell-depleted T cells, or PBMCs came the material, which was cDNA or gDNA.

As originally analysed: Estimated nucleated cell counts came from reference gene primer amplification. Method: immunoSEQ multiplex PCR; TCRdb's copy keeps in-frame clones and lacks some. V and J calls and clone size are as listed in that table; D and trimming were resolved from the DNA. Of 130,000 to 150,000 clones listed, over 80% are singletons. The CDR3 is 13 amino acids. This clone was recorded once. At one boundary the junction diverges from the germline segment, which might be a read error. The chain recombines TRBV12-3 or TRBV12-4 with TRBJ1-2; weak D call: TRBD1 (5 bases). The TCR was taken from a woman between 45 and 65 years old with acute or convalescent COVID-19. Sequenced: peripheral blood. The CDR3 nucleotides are TGTGCCAGCTGTTTTATTGGGGCGGGGGGCTACACCTTC. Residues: CASCFIGAGGYTF.